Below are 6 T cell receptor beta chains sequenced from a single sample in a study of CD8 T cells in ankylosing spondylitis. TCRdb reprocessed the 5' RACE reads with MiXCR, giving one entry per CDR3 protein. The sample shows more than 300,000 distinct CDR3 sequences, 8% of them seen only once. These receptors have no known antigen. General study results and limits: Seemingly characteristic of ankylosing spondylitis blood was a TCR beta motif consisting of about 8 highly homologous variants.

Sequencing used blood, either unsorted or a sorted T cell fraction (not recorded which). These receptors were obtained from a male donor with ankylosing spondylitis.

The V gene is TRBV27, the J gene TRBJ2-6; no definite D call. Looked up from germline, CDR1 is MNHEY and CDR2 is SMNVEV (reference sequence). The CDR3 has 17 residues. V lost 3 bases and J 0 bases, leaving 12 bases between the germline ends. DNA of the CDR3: TGTGCCAGCAGTTTTAGGCAGGTCACCTCTGGGGCCAACGTCCTGACTTTC. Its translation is CASSFRQVTSGANVLTF.

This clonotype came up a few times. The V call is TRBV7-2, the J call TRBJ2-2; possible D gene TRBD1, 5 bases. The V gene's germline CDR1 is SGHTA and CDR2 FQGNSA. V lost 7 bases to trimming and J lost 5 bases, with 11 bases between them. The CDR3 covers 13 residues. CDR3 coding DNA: TGTGCCAGCACCGCAGGGCGGACCGGGGAGCTGTTTTTT. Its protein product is CASTAGRTGELFF.

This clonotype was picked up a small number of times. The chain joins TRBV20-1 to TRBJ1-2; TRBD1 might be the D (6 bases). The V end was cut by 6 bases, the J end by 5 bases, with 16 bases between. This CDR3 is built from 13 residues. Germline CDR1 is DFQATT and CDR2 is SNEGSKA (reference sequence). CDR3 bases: TGCAGTGCCTATAACCGGGACAATTATGGCTACACCTTC. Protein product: CSAYNRDNYGYTF.

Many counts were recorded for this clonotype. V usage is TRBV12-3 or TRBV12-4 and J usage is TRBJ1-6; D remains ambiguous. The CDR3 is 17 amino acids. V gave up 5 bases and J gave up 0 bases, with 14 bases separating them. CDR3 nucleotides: TGTGCCAGCAGTCCGCTATCCTTAGGCTCCTATAATTCACCCCTCCACTTT. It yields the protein CASSPLSLGSYNSPLHF.

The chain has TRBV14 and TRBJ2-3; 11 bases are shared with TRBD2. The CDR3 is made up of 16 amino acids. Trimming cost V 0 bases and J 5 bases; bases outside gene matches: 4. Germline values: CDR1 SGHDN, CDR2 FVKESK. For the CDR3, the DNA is TGTGCCAGCAGCCAAGAACTAGCGGGAGCTAAAGATACGCAGTATTTT. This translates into CASSQELAGAKDTQYF.

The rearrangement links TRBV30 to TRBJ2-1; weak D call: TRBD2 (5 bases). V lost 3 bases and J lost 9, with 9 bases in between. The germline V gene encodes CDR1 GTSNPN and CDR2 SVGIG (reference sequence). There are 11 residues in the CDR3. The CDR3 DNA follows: TGTGCCTGGAGCTTAGGAGGTGAGCAGTTCTTC. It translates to CAWSLGGEQFF.